The 15 T cell receptor beta chains below all came from one sample that was sequenced in a study of blood T cell repertoires in COVID-19. The data were produced by immunoSEQ multiplex PCR, yet TCRdb's version contains in-frame clones alone and is incomplete. The sample has about 200,000 clones, roughly 82% seen once. The sequencing input was peripheral blood. Receptors were obtained from a human donor in a cohort sampled during active COVID-19.

The rearrangement uses TRBV3-1 (or the pseudogene TRBV3-2) and TRBJ1-2, with 9 bases fitting TRBD1. The V and J ends lost 3 bases and 8 bases, in that order; junction bases with no gene match: 4. CDR3 length: 13 residues. In germline, CDR1 is LGHDT, CDR2 YNNKEL (reference sequence). Here the CDR3 reads CASSQWTGDGYTF. The CDR3 nucleotides read TGTGCCAGCAGCCAGTGGACAGGGGACGGCTACACCTTC.

The sample holds a few counts of this clone. This rearrangement joins TRBV10-3 to TRBJ1-2, with a weak D call TRBD1 (5 bases). Germline V gives CDR1 ENHRY, CDR2 SYGVKD. CDR3 length: 13 amino acids. The V and J ends lost 3 bases and 8 bases respectively, with 13 bases between them. Written as DNA, the CDR3 is TGTGCCATCAGTGAAGGGACTCCTCGGGGCTACACCTTC. Its translation: CAISEGTPRGYTF.

The rearrangement uses TRBV18 and TRBJ2-1, with D perhaps matching TRBD2 (7 bases). The length of the CDR3 is 15 residues. Between the trimmed V and J ends, which lost 2 bases and 7 bases, there was a span of 15 bases. Germline CDR1 reads KGHSH; CDR2 reads LQKENI. The DNA for the CDR3 is TGTGCCAGCTCACCAGGGGGGGGCGTTGGTAATGAGCAGTTCTTC. Translating it yields CASSPGGGVGNEQFF.

V usage is TRBV4-2 and J usage is TRBJ2-2; D call uncertain. The germline CDR1 and CDR2 sequences are LGHNA and YNFKEQ. The V gene lost 5 bases and the J gene lost 6 bases, with 7 bases spanning the gap. The CDR3 is 12 residues long. CDR3 in DNA: TGTGCCAGCAGCTATGCGTCCGGGGAGCTGTTTTTT. Translation gives CASSYASGELFF.

The rearrangement joins TRBV7-2 to TRBJ2-7, with 8 nucleotides matching TRBD1. This CDR3 is 13 amino acids long. J gave up 3 bases and V 5 bases, and 3 bases lay outside the gene matches. Germline V gene sequence: CDR1 SGHTA, CDR2 FQGNSA. The CDR3 DNA reads as TGTGCCAGCAGCGACGACAGGGGCTACGAGCAGTACTTC. It specifies CASSDDRGYEQYF.

The rearrangement links TRBV5-5 to TRBJ1-1, with 7 bases aligning to TRBD1. The junction had 7 bases not matched to a gene; V was cut back by 2 bases and J by 0 bases. Germline lookup yields CDR1 SGHKS and CDR2 YYEKEE (reference sequence). CDR3 length: 16 residues. CDR3 in amino acids: CASSLSGTAMNTEAFF. The CDR3 region has the DNA TGTGCCAGCAGCTTATCCGGGACAGCCATGAACACTGAAGCTTTCTTT.

This chain joins TRBV11-2 and TRBJ2-1, with D maybe TRBD2 (6 bases). The germline gives CDR1 SGHAT, CDR2 FQNNGV. V lost 5 bases to trimming and J lost 6 bases, with 20 bases between them. This CDR3 is 16 amino acids long. The CDR3: CASSPPRAGMANEQFF. As DNA, the CDR3 is TGTGCCAGCAGCCCCCCGCGTGCGGGAATGGCCAATGAGCAGTTCTTC.

The chain employs TRBV5-1 and TRBJ2-7, with D possibly TRBD2 on 6 matching bases. Germline-derived CDR1 and CDR2 are SGHRS and YFSETQ. V shed 0 bases and J shed 6 bases, with 13 bases lying between them. The CDR3 contains 14 residues. The CDR3: CASSLEREEGEQYF. The CDR3 region has the DNA TGCGCCAGCAGCTTGGAAAGGGAGGAGGGCGAGCAGTACTTC.

This clone was detected only a few times. J is TRBJ1-2 and V is TRBV7-9; 11 nucleotides align to TRBD1. Germline V gives CDR1 SEHNR, CDR2 FQNEAQ (reference sequence). The J segment lost 4 bases and the V segment lost 4 bases, leaving 8 bases of the junction unmatched. This CDR3 contains 16 residues. Written as DNA, the CDR3 is TGTGCCAGCAGCTCCGGTGGGACAGGGGGAGGCTATGGCTACACCTTC. Protein sequence: CASSSGGTGGGYGYTF. Drawing the rest from reference TRBV7-9 and TRBJ1-2, the complete variable domain is DTGVSQNPRHKITKRGQNVTFRCDPISEHNRLYWYRQTLGQGPEFLTYFQNEAQLEKSRLLSDRFSAERPKGSFSTLEIQRTEQGDSAMYLCASSSGGTGGGYGYTFGSGTRLTVV.

The CDR3 DNA sequence: TGTGCCAGCTCACCACGCCCGCGCCCGAACACTGAAGCTTTCTTT. Its translation: CASSPRPRPNTEAFF. The rearrangement uses TRBV18 and TRBJ1-1; unclear D gene. Germline loops: CDR1 KGHSH, CDR2 LQKENI. The germline V and J ends were trimmed by 1 base and 1 base, with 10 bases remaining between them. The CDR3 is 15 residues long.

The V call is TRBV5-8, the J call TRBJ2-5; TRBD2 is a possible D gene (5 bases). Trimming took 2 bases from V and 1 from J, leaving 12 bases between them. The CDR3 consists of 15 residues. Per the germline V gene, CDR1 is SGHTS and CDR2 is YDEGEE. Written as DNA, the CDR3 is TGTGCCAGCAGCTTCGGGGTGATAGGCCAAGAGACCCAGTACTTC. Translated, it gives CASSFGVIGQETQYF.

The chain carries TRBV7-9 and TRBJ2-5; 7 bases map to TRBD1. The CDR3 runs to 14 residues. Per the germline V gene, CDR1 is SEHNR and CDR2 is FQNEAQ (reference sequence). After removal of 4 bases from V and 4 bases from J, the junction contained 6 bases not matched to a gene. The CDR3 region has the DNA TGTGCCAGCAGCTCCCGGACAGGAGGAGAGACCCAGTACTTC. It yields the protein CASSSRTGGETQYF.

This chain joins TRBV10-1 and TRBJ1-1; TRBD1 aligns across 10 bases. The trim removed 6 bases at V and 1 base at J, leaving 2 bases unmatched. The CDR3 is 14 amino acids. Germline loops: CDR1 WNHNN, CDR2 SYGVQD (reference sequence). The CDR3 coding sequence is TGCGCCAGCAGCCGGGACAGGGGGAACACTGAAGCTTTCTTT. It codes for CASSRDRGNTEAFF.

The chain recombines TRBV5-1 with TRBJ2-2; 9 bases fit TRBD1. The length of the CDR3 is 18 residues. The J segment lost 0 bases and the V segment lost 2 bases, leaving 8 bases of the junction unmatched. Germline V CDR1 and CDR2: SGHRS, YFSETQ. This chain's CDR3 is CASSFGTGRRSNTGELFF. The DNA of the CDR3 is TGCGCCAGCAGCTTCGGGACAGGGAGGCGATCGAACACCGGGGAGCTGTTTTTT.

CDR3 coding DNA: TGTGCCAGCAGTAAATGGAGGGGGCCTCAGCACACTGAAGCTTTCTTT. This codes for CASSKWRGPQHTEAFF. The chain couples TRBV27 to TRBJ1-1; 7 bases agree with TRBD1. This CDR3 contains 16 residues. The junction had 12 bases not matched to a gene; V was cut back by 5 bases and J by 3 bases. Per the germline V gene, CDR1 is MNHEY and CDR2 is SMNVEV (reference sequence).